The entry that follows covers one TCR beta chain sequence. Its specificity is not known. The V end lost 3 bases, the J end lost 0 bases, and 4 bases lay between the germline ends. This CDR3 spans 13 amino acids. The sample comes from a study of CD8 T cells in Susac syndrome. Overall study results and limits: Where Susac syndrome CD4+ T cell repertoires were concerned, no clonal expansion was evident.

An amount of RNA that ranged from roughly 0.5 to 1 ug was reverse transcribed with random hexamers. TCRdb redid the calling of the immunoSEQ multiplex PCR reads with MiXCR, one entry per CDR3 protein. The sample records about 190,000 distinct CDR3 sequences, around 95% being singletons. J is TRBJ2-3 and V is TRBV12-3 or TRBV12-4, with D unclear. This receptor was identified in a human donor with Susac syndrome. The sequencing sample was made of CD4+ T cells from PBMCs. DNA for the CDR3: TGTGCCAGCAGTTTTTCGAGCACAGATACGCAGTATTTT. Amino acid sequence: CASSFSSTDTQYF.